This T cell receptor beta chain emerged from a study of CD8+ T cells in alopecia areata. Comments on this clone: Its antigen remains unidentified.

The researchers isolated CD4+ and CD8+ T cells from PBMCs by sorting. Extraction of RNA preceded its reverse transcription into cDNA, which served as the sequencing template. The protocol was immunoSEQ multiplex PCR, while the TCRdb copy is restricted to in-frame clones and leaves out a portion. The table has around 120,000 clones, roughly two thirds seen once. Study observations and caveats: Higher clonality was seen in lesional scalp than in normal scalp, especially in alopecia totalis/universalis. Mouse data revealed clearer TCR sharing than patient data did, a gap possibly tied to HLA.

Germline V CDR1 and CDR2: SGHVS, FNYEAQ. The CDR3 spans 14 residues. V lost 5 bases, J lost 4 bases, and 14 bases lay in between. The specimen sequenced was CD4+ T cells sorted from blood. The chain uses TRBV7-6 and TRBJ1-1; no clear D. This TCR was sampled from a human donor in good health. The CDR3 protein is CASSRGTVITEAFF. In DNA form, the CDR3 reads TGTGCCAGCAGCCGAGGAACAGTTATCACTGAAGCTTTCTTT.